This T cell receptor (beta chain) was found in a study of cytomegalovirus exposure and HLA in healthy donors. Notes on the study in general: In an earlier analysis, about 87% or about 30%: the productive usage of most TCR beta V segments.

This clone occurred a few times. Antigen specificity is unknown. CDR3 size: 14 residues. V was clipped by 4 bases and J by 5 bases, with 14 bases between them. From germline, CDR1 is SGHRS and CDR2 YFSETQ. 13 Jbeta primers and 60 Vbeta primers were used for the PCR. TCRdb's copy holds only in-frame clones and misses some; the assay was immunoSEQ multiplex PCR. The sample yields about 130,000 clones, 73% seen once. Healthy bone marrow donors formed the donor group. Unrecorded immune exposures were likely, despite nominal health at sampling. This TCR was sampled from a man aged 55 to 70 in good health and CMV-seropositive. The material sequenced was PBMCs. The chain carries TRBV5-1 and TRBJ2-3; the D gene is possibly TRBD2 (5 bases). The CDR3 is CASSLDFAGDTQYF. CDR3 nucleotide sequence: TGCGCCAGCAGCCTGGACTTCGCCGGAGATACGCAGTATTTT.